This is a list of T cell receptor beta chains from one sample in a study of T-cell reconstitution after alpha-beta-depleted transplantation in children. One entry per CDR3 protein, called by TCRdb with MiXCR from the PCR reads. Of some 490,000 distinct CDR3 sequences in the sample, around 13% are singletons; the top ten hold around 5.6%. Sequencing used PBMCs from the stem cell graft donor, obtained from the stem cell graft. Source of these receptors: a human donor who donated a stem cell graft to a child with combined immunodeficiency. Each CDR3 is given with its conserved first and last residue.

j_call	v_call	cdr3_aa
TRBJ2-1	TRBV12-3/TRBV12-4	CASIPKGRPGQGKINEQFF
TRBJ1-6	TRBV5-1	CASSSGQNNSPLHF
TRBJ2-1	TRBV4-3	CASSRRTSGRSSYNEQFF
TRBJ2-5	TRBV7-6	CASSPGRLKETQYF
TRBJ2-3	TRBV12-3/TRBV12-4	CASSFDGLSTDTQYF
TRBJ1-2	TRBV9	CASRTVGQGGDGYTF
TRBJ1-2	TRBV7-2	CASSPSPETNYGYTF
TRBJ2-2	TRBV5-5	CVSSLGGTGELFF
TRBJ2-7	TRBV6-2/TRBV6-3	CASSYSTSGSPPYEQYF
TRBJ1-5	TRBV27	CASSLSGQGVGNQPQHF
TRBJ2-5	TRBV19	CASTSATQETQYF
TRBJ1-1	TRBV24-1	CATSDLQGGKAFF
TRBJ1-3	TRBV28	CASSFSPVSGNTIYF
TRBJ2-7	TRBV4-3	CASSQEESSSYEQYF
TRBJ2-2	TRBV7-2	CASSFSRGNTGELFF
TRBJ2-7	TRBV24-1	CATSGSLGQGMNEQYF
TRBJ2-2	TRBV15	CATSRDKNSPRSGELFF
TRBJ2-4	TRBV5-6	CASISGGRLAKNIQYF
TRBJ1-3	TRBV6-1	CASSPRTSASSGNTIYF